The 22 T cell receptor beta chains below come from one sample, sequenced in a study of OX40 agonist ivuxolimab in advanced cancers. Repertoires were generated with immunoSEQ multiplex PCR, while TCRdb's copy carries only in-frame clones and drops some. The data hold roughly 60,000 clones, with approximately 89% observed a single time. The sequenced sample was CD4+ or CD8+ T cells sorted from blood, obtained in a trial of the OX40 agonist ivuxolimab. The receptors derive from an adult with an advanced solid tumor such as melanoma, head and neck, liver or kidney cancer.

The chain couples TRBV30 to TRBJ1-4; 9 bases map to TRBD1. Germline lookup yields CDR1 GTSNPN and CDR2 SVGIG (reference sequence). V lost 4 bases and J lost 4; bases outside the gene matches: 4. This CDR3 has 14 amino acids. The CDR3 region has the DNA TGTGCCTGGACTCTGGGACAGGGTAATGAAAAACTGTTTTTT. Its translation is CAWTLGQGNEKLFF.

The rearrangement joins TRBV18 to TRBJ2-1; possibly TRBD2 for D (5 bases). Per germline, CDR1 KGHSH and CDR2 LQKENI. The V and J ends lost 3 bases and 5 bases respectively, with 14 bases between them. This CDR3 is 15 amino acids long. The CDR3 region has the DNA TGTGCCAGCTCACCCGCGATTGCGCGGGACAATGAGCAGTTCTTC. Amino acid sequence: CASSPAIARDNEQFF.

The chain has TRBV10-3 and TRBJ2-5; TRBD2 matches 8 bases. Trimming took 3 bases from V and 5 from J; bases not matched to a gene: 5. CDR1 and CDR2 from the germline V gene are ENHRY and SYGVKD. CDR3 size: 14 residues. The CDR3 DNA follows: TGTGCCATCAGTGATGCGGGAGGAGGCGAGACCCAGTACTTC. This encodes CAISDAGGGETQYF.

The rearrangement uses TRBV19 and TRBJ2-5; D might be TRBD1 (6 bases). The CDR3 consists of 17 residues. Per germline, CDR1 LNHDA and CDR2 SQIVND (reference sequence). Deletions cut 0 bases from V and 4 bases from J, with 18 bases between. CDR3 region: CASSIEWQGQGSETQYF. CDR3 in DNA: TGTGCCAGTAGTATAGAATGGCAGGGGCAGGGGTCAGAGACCCAGTACTTC.

This chain joins TRBV19 and TRBJ1-5; D may be TRBD1 (6 bases). This CDR3 is 15 amino acids long. Germline V gene data show CDR1 as LNHDA and CDR2 as SQIVND (reference sequence). With 1 base removed from V and 1 base from J, the gap between germline ends came to 8 bases. This CDR3 is CASSIGTESNQPQHF. The CDR3 DNA sequence: TGTGCCAGTAGTATAGGGACAGAGAGCAATCAGCCCCAGCATTTT.

The V gene is TRBV5-4, the J gene TRBJ2-5; D might be TRBD2 (5 bases). Germline CDR1 reads SGHNT; CDR2 reads YYREEE (reference sequence). This CDR3 has 14 amino acids. V gave up 3 bases and J gave up 4 bases, with 13 bases separating them. CDR3 DNA sequence: TGTGCCAGCAGCTCTGGACTTTTGGGAGAGACCCAGTACTTC. Its protein is CASSSGLLGETQYF.

The count of this clone is one. The rearrangement uses TRBV5-1 and TRBJ2-5; 13 bases fit TRBD2. Germline values: CDR1 SGHRS, CDR2 YFSETQ. Unmatched junction bases numbered 6, after V lost 0 bases and J lost 1 base. The CDR3 has 18 residues. This CDR3 is CASSLGTGTSGVQETQYF. DNA of the CDR3: TGCGCCAGCAGCTTGGGAACCGGGACTAGCGGGGTCCAAGAGACCCAGTACTTC.

This chain uses TRBV5-1 with TRBJ1-2; unclear D gene. Trimming stripped 5 bases from V and 2 bases from J, with 10 bases between. The CDR3 covers 13 residues. Per the germline V gene, CDR1 is SGHRS and CDR2 is YFSETQ. CDR3 nucleotide sequence: TGCGCCAGCAGTCCAGACACGAACTATGGCTACACCTTC. It encodes CASSPDTNYGYTF.

This sequence joins TRBV30 and TRBJ1-6, with a possible D match to TRBD1 (5 bases). Trimming cost V 0 bases and J 5 bases, with 17 bases left between them. Germline CDR1 reads GTSNPN; CDR2 reads SVGIG (reference sequence). CDR3 length: 17 amino acids. CDR3 in amino acids: CAWSVRMFGTHNSPLHF. In DNA, the CDR3 is TGTGCCTGGAGTGTACGAATGTTCGGGACTCATAATTCACCCCTCCACTTT.

The V gene is TRBV7-9, the J gene TRBJ1-4; tentative D call: TRBD1 (6 bases). Looked up from germline, CDR1 is SEHNR and CDR2 is FQNEAQ (reference sequence). This CDR3 contains 16 residues. Trimming took 5 bases from V and 0 from J, leaving 13 bases between them. CDR3 residues: CASSPQGSATNEKLFF. As DNA, the CDR3 is TGTGCCAGCAGCCCCCAGGGGTCTGCAACTAATGAAAAACTGTTTTTT.

V and J are TRBV15 and TRBJ1-2; tentatively, D is TRBD1 (6 bases). CDR3 length: 15 amino acids. V lost 1 base to trimming and J lost 4 bases, with 13 bases between them. CDR1 and CDR2 from the germline V gene are LNHNV and YYDKDF (reference sequence). The CDR3 here is CATSRVGGVGYGYTF. The CDR3 DNA sequence: TGTGCCACCAGCAGAGTTGGGGGCGTAGGCTATGGCTACACCTTC.

The chain combines TRBV10-1 with TRBJ2-1; the match to TRBD1 covers 8 bases. This CDR3 is built from 15 residues. Germline assignment: CDR1 WNHNN and CDR2 SYGVQD (reference sequence). V trimming: 3 bases; J trimming: 8 bases; junction bases outside the gene matches: 9. CDR3 DNA: TGCGCCAGCAGTGAATGGGGGACAGGAGGCTATGAGCAGTTCTTC. This codes for CASSEWGTGGYEQFF.

This chain connects TRBV18 to TRBJ1-1; D not resolved. CDR1 is KGHSH, CDR2 LQKENI, per germline. V shed 3 bases and J shed 5 bases, with 10 bases lying between them. The CDR3 spans 13 residues. CDR3 nucleotides: TGTGCCAGCTCACCGCACGCGAAAACTGAAGCTTTCTTT. Translation gives CASSPHAKTEAFF. The whole variable domain, filled in from reference TRBV18 and TRBJ1-1, reads NAGVMQNPRHLVRRRGQEARLRCSPMKGHSHVYWYRQLPEEGLKFMVYLQKENIIDESGMPKERFSAEFPKEGPSILRIQQVVRGDSAAYFCASSPHAKTEAFFGQGTRLTVV.

The gene calls are TRBV18 and TRBJ2-3, with 15 bases fitting TRBD2. Germline CDR1 and CDR2: KGHSH and LQKENI. V was pared by 1 base and J by 3 bases, with 5 bases of the junction left unmatched. The CDR3 spans 18 residues. CDR3 DNA: TGTGCCAGCTCACCACGCGGACTAGCGGGAGGGCCTACAGATACGCAGTATTTT. Protein sequence: CASSPRGLAGGPTDTQYF.

The gene calls are TRBV19 and TRBJ1-2; no definite D call. With 2 bases removed from V and 2 bases from J, the gap between germline ends came to 9 bases. The CDR3 sequence is 14 residues long. Germline CDR1 is LNHDA and CDR2 is SQIVND (reference sequence). Here the CDR3 reads CASSIRSANYGYTF. CDR3 in DNA: TGTGCCAGTAGTATACGGTCCGCCAACTATGGCTACACCTTC.

V usage is TRBV19 and J usage is TRBJ2-3; 7 nucleotides match TRBD2. Germline trimming cut 5 bases from V and 2 bases from J; bases unmatched to any gene: 4. The CDR3 is made up of 14 amino acids. CDR1 and CDR2 from the germline V gene are LNHDA and SQIVND (reference sequence). The CDR3 is CASSLADLTDTQYF. In DNA form, the CDR3 reads TGTGCCAGTAGTCTAGCGGACCTCACAGATACGCAGTATTTT. The entire variable domain, with the rest obtained from reference TRBV19 and TRBJ2-3, is as follows: DGGITQSPKYLFRKEGQNVTLSCEQNLNHDAMYWYRQDPGQGLRLIYYSQIVNDFQKGDIAEGYSVSREKKESFPLTVTSAQKNPTAFYLCASSLADLTDTQYFGPGTRLTVL.

The V and J genes are TRBV9 and TRBJ1-5; D might be TRBD1 (5 bases). Trimming shortened V by 2 bases and J by 7 bases, and 10 bases separated the two germline ends. Germline V CDR1 and CDR2: SGDLS, YYNGEE. CDR3 length equals 13 residues. CDR3 nucleotides: TGTGCCAGCAGCGTGGATGGGGGGCAGCCCCAGCATTTT. Translation: CASSVDGGQPQHF.

This rearrangement joins TRBV5-1 to TRBJ1-1, with 8 positions matching TRBD1. J lost 3 bases, V lost 3 bases, and 1 base had no gene match. Germline V CDR1 and CDR2: SGHRS, YFSETQ. The CDR3 consists of 13 residues. The CDR3 protein is CASSSDRDTEAFF. The CDR3 DNA is TGCGCCAGCAGCTCGGACAGGGACACTGAAGCTTTCTTT. The full variable domain, in which reference TRBV5-1 and TRBJ1-1 provide the parts outside the CDR3, is KAGVTQTPRYLIKTRGQQVTLSCSPISGHRSVSWYQQTPGQGLQFLFEYFSETQRNKGNFPGRFSGRQFSNSRSEMNVSTLELGDSALYLCASSSDRDTEAFFGQGTRLTVV.

The chain is built from TRBV21-1 and TRBJ2-7; TRBD2 is the table's D call and was not checked against the DNA. TRBV21-1 counts as a pseudogene. The CDR3 is made up of 22 amino acids. The CDR3 sequence is CASSTTSGRASKINDDPYEQYF. CDR3 coding DNA: TGTGCCAGCAGCACGACTAGCGGGAGGGCCAGTAAAATTAACGACGATCCTTACGAGCAGTACTTC.

CDR3 DNA sequence: TGTGCCAGCAGCTTCGCCGGACCAGAATCTGGAAACACCATATATTTT. Its translation is CASSFAGPESGNTIYF. This chain uses TRBV11-3 with TRBJ1-3; D unclear. The CDR3 sequence is 16 residues long. Trimming took off 3 bases at V and 1 base at J, with 13 bases between the two ends. CDR1 SGHNT and CDR2 YENEEA come from the germline V gene.

The chain recombines TRBV20-1 with TRBJ1-4, with D possibly being TRBD1 (6 bases). Germline CDR1 is DFQATT and CDR2 is SNEGSKA (reference sequence). Between the trimmed V and J ends, which lost 5 bases and 13 bases, there was a span of 14 bases. The CDR3 is 11 residues long. CDR3 amino acids: CSAPGGARLFF. The CDR3 DNA sequence: TGCAGTGCTCCGGGGGGGGCGCGACTGTTTTTT.

J is TRBJ1-2 and V is TRBV7-6; 8 bases fit TRBD1. V was pared by 5 bases and J by 0 bases, with 5 bases of the junction left unmatched. Germline V lookup: CDR1 SGHVS, CDR2 FNYEAQ. CDR3 length equals 15 residues. The CDR3 DNA is TGTGCCAGCAGCCCACGGACAGGGACTAACTATGGCTACACCTTC. Translating gives CASSPRTGTNYGYTF.